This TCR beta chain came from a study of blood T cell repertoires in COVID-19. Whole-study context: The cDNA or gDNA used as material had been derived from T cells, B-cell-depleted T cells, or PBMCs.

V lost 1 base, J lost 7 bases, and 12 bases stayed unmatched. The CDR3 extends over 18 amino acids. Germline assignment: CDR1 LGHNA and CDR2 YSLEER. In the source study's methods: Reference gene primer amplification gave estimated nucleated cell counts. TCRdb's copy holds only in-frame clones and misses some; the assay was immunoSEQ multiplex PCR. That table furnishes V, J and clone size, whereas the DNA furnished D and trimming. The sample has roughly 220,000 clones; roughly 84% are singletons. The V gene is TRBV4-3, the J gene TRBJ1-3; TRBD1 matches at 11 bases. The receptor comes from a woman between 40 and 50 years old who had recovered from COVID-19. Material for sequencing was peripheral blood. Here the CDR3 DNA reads TGCGCCAGCAGCCAAGTCCGCGCCGGGACAGGGGGAGGTAACACCATATATTTT. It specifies CASSQVRAGTGGGNTIYF.